This is a list of T cell receptor beta chains from one sample in a study of blood T cell repertoires in COVID-19. TCRdb keeps only in-frame clones here, not all; method: immunoSEQ multiplex PCR. Seen here are roughly 70,000 clones, 70% to 90% observed once, and the top ten hold about 4%. Sample: peripheral blood. These receptors were collected from a man in his 70s with acute or convalescent COVID-19. Both conserved end residues are part of each CDR3.

cdr3_aa: CASILAGASTDTQYF
v_call: TRBV28

cdr3_aa: CASSQIPGTNTGELFF
v_call: TRBV5-1

cdr3_aa: CASSESRGTEAFF
v_call: TRBV10-1

cdr3_aa: CASSLTGNTEAFF
v_call: TRBV27

cdr3_aa: CASSYSHGTHLNTGELFF
v_call: TRBV5-8

cdr3_aa: CSVGLRGKKAEAFF
v_call: TRBV29-1

cdr3_aa: CASSLATGFPRNEQFF
v_call: TRBV11-2

cdr3_aa: CASSTGQGHYNEQFF
v_call: TRBV5-8

cdr3_aa: CASRGATEAFF
v_call: TRBV3-1/TRBV3-2

cdr3_aa: CASSYLPYRGYEQYF
v_call: TRBV6-2/TRBV6-3

cdr3_aa: CASSPTLAGSNTEAFF
v_call: TRBV18

cdr3_aa: CASSTTGTKPWQYF
v_call: TRBV6-6

cdr3_aa: CASSWDRGSYEQYF
v_call: TRBV6-2/TRBV6-3

cdr3_aa: CASSQDPRGGYYNEQFF
v_call: TRBV4-3

cdr3_aa: CASSSPRYQSTNYGYTF
v_call: TRBV7-2

cdr3_aa: CASSQKQGRTEAFF
v_call: TRBV13

cdr3_aa: CASSGGGQGTFF
v_call: TRBV9

cdr3_aa: CASSPLTGNYGYTF
v_call: TRBV3-1/TRBV3-2

cdr3_aa: CASSPSSRSSYEQYF
v_call: TRBV19

cdr3_aa: CASSDWGRENEQFF
v_call: TRBV27

cdr3_aa: CASSLETASSYEQYF
v_call: TRBV7-6

cdr3_aa: CASSYSGGATYEQYF
v_call: TRBV6-5

cdr3_aa: CASSISRESQGGTQYF
v_call: TRBV19

cdr3_aa: CAISSGTDGNTIYF
v_call: TRBV10-3

cdr3_aa: CAWGTGSLEAFF
v_call: TRBV30

cdr3_aa: CASSQGGPRAYNEQFF
v_call: TRBV14

cdr3_aa: CASSLTRQGVNEKLFF
v_call: TRBV28

cdr3_aa: CATSDPRVGLGTDTQYF
v_call: TRBV24-1

cdr3_aa: CASSVAKDKGMNTEAFF
v_call: TRBV9

cdr3_aa: CASSLREAWYQETQYF
v_call: TRBV7-2

cdr3_aa: CASSSRPTGSGSPLHF
v_call: TRBV7-8

cdr3_aa: CASSVPIAGGHTGELFF
v_call: TRBV9

cdr3_aa: CASSSRTLLSYEQYF
v_call: TRBV7-2

cdr3_aa: CASSYQLAGNTDTQYF
v_call: TRBV6-2/TRBV6-3

cdr3_aa: CASGQGTFNEKLFF
v_call: TRBV5-1

cdr3_aa: CASSQAIPGYEQYF
v_call: TRBV4-3

cdr3_aa: CASSFPGERGSSYNEQFF
v_call: TRBV6-2/TRBV6-3

cdr3_aa: CASSLVASSTDTQYF
v_call: TRBV7-2

cdr3_aa: CASRQTGSNSGNTIYF
v_call: TRBV11-2

cdr3_aa: CASSDSDRLNTEAFF
v_call: TRBV4-2

cdr3_aa: CASSSQTGINTGELFF
v_call: TRBV9

cdr3_aa: CASSLNRGPYEQYF
v_call: TRBV4-1

cdr3_aa: CASSFTQARREQYF
v_call: TRBV7-2

cdr3_aa: CASSPGTVTEAFF
v_call: TRBV19

cdr3_aa: CATSRGPRGETQYF
v_call: TRBV15

cdr3_aa: CAWSVLVRGGAADEQFF
v_call: TRBV30

cdr3_aa: CSVVRQGSYEQYF
v_call: TRBV29-1

cdr3_aa: CASSLTGGVDEQFF
v_call: TRBV18

cdr3_aa: CASSSGQGKNTIYF
v_call: TRBV6-5

cdr3_aa: CASSEPSGASTDTQYF
v_call: TRBV2

cdr3_aa: CASSPTGMWYGYTF
v_call: TRBV14

cdr3_aa: CASSRGQIDGYTF
v_call: TRBV27

cdr3_aa: CAWSVGLAGVNEQFF
v_call: TRBV30

cdr3_aa: CASSRLGTGNQPQHF
v_call: TRBV27

cdr3_aa: CASSREGRGGAEAFF
v_call: TRBV13

cdr3_aa: CASKVWGSGGYEQYF
v_call: TRBV6-5